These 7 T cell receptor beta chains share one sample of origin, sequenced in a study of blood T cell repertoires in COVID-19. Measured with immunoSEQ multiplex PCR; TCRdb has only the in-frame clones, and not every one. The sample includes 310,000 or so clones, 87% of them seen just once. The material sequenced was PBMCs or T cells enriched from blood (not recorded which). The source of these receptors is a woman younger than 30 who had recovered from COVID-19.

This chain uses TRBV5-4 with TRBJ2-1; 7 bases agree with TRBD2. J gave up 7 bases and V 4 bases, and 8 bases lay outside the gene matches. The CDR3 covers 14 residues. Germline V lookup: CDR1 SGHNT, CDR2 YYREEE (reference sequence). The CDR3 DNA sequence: TGTGCCAGCAGCCCCTGGGAGGGGTGGAATGAGCAGTTCTTC. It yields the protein CASSPWEGWNEQFF.

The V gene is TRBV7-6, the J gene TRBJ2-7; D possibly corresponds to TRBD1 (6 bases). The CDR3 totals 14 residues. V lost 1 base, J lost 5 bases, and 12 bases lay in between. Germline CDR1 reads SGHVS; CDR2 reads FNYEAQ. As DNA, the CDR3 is TGTGCCAGCAGCTTAGACGGGACACTGGACGAGCAGTACTTC. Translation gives CASSLDGTLDEQYF.

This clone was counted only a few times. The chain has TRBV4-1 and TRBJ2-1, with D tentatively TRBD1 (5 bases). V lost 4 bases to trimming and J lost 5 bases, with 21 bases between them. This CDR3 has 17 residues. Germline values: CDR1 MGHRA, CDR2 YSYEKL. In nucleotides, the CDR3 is TGCGCCAGCAGCCCGAAAGCGCAGGGTAAAGTGGACAATGAGCAGTTCTTC. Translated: CASSPKAQGKVDNEQFF.

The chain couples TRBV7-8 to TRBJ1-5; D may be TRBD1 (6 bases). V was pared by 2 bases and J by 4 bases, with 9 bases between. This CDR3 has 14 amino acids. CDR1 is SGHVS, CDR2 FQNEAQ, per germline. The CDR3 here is CASSLSGENQPQHF. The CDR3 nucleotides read TGTGCCAGCAGCTTATCAGGGGAGAATCAGCCCCAGCATTTT.

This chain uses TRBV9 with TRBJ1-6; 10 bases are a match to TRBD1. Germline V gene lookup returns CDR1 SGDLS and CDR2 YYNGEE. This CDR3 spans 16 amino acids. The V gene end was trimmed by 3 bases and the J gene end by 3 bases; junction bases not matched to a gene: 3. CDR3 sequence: CASSARDRGYNSPLHF. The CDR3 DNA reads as TGTGCCAGCAGCGCGAGGGACAGGGGCTATAATTCACCCCTCCACTTT.

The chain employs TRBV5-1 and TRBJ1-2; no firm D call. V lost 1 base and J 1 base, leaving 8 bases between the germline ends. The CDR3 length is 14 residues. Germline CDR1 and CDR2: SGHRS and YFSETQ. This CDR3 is CASSLNGLNYGYTF. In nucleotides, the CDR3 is TGCGCCAGCAGCTTGAACGGACTTAACTATGGCTACACCTTC. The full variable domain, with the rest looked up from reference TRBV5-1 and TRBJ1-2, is KAGVTQTPRYLIKTRGQQVTLSCSPISGHRSVSWYQQTPGQGLQFLFEYFSETQRNKGNFPGRFSGRQFSNSRSEMNVSTLELGDSALYLCASSLNGLNYGYTFGSGTRLTVV.

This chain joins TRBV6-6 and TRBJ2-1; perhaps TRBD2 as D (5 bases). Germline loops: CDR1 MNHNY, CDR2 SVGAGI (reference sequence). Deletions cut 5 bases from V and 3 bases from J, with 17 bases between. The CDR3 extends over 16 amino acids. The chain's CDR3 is CASSMESSRYYNEQFF. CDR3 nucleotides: TGTGCCAGCAGTATGGAGTCTAGCCGTTACTACAATGAGCAGTTCTTC.